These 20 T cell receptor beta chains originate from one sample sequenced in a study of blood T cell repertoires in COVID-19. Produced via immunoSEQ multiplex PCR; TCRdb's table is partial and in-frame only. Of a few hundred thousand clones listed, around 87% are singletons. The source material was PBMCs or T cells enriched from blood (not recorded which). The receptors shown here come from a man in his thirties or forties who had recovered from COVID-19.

CDR3 nucleotides: TGTGCCAGCAGCGTGGCCCTGGGCGAGAACTATGGCTACACCTTC. Its translation is CASSVALGENYGYTF. This chain uses TRBV9 with TRBJ1-2, with D unresolved. Germline CDR1 and CDR2: SGDLS and YYNGEE. The V end lost 2 bases, the J end lost 2 bases, and 13 bases lay between the germline ends. The CDR3 consists of 15 residues.

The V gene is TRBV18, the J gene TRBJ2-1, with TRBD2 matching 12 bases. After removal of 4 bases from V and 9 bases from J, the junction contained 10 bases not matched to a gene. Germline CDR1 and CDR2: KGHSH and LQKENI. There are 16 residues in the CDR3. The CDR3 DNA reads TGTGCCAGCTCACTAACTCGACTAGCGGGAGATGGTGAGCAGTTCTTC. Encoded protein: CASSLTRLAGDGEQFF.

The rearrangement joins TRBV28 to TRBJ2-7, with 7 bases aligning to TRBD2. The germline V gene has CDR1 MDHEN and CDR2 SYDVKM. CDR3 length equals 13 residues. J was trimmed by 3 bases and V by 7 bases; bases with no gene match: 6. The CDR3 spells CASISGGSYEQYF. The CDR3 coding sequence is TGTGCCAGCATCTCCGGGGGGAGCTACGAGCAGTACTTC.

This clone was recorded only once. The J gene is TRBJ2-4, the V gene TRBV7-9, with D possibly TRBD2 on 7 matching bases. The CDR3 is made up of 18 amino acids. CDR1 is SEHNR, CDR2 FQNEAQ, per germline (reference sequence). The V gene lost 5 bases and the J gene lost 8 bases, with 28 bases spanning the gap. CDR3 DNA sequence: TGTGCCAGCAGCCCAGAGGGGGGGCAGGGAGGACCTGGGCACATTCAGTACTTC. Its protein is CASSPEGGQGGPGHIQYF.

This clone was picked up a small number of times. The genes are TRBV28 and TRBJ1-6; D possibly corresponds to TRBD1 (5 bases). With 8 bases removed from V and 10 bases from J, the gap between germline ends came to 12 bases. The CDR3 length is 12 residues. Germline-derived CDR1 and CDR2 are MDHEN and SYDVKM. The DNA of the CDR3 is TGTGCCAGCTTGGGGGGGAAATCACCCCTCCACTTT. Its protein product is CASLGGKSPLHF.

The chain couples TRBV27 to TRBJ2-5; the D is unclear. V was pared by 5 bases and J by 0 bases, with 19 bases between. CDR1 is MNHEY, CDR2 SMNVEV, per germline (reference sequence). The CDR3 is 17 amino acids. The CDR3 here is CASSPLIVVNNQETQYF. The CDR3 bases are TGTGCCAGCAGTCCCCTAATTGTGGTGAATAACCAAGAGACCCAGTACTTC.

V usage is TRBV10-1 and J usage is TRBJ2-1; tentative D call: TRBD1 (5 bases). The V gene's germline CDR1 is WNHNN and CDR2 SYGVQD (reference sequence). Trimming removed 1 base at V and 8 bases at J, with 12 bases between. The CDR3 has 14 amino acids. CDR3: CASSEFQGFHEQFF. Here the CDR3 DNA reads TGCGCCAGCAGTGAGTTCCAGGGTTTCCATGAGCAGTTCTTC.

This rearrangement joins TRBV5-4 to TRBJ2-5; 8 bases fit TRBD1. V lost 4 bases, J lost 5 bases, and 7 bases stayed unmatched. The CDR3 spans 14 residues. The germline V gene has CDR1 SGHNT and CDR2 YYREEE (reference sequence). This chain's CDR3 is CASSPGQGRETQYF. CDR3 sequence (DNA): TGTGCCAGCAGCCCCGGACAGGGAAGGGAGACCCAGTACTTC.

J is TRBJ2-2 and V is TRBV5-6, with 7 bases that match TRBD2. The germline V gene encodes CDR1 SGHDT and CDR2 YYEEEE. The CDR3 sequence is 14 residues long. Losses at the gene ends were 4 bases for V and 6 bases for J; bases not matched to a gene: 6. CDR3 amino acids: CASSLWGGAGELFF. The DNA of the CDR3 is TGTGCCAGCAGCCTATGGGGGGGGGCCGGGGAGCTGTTTTTT.

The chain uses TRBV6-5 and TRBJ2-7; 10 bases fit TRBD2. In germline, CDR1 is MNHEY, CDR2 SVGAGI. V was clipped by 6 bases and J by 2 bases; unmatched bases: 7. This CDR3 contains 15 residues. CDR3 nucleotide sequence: TGTGCCAGCAGGCCCACCGGGACTAGCGCCTACGAGCAGTACTTC. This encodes CASRPTGTSAYEQYF.

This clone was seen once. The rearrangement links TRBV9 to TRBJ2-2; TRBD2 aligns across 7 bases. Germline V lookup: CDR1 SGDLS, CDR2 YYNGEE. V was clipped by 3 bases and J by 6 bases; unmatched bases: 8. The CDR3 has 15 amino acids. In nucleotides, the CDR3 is TGTGCCAGCAGCGAAAGACTAGCTGAGTCCGGGGAGCTGTTTTTT. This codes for CASSERLAESGELFF.

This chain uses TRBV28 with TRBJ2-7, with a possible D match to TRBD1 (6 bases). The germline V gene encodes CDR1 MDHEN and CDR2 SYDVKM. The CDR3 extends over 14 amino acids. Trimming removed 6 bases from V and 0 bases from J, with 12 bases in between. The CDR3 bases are TGTGCCAGCAGGGGACAATTGAGCTCCTACGAGCAGTACTTC. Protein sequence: CASRGQLSSYEQYF.

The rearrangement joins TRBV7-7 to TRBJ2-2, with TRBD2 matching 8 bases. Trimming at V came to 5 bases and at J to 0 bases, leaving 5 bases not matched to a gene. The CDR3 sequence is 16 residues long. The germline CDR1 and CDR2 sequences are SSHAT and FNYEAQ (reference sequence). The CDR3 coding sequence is TGTGCCAGCAGCCCTACGACTAGCGCGAACACCGGGGAGCTGTTTTTT. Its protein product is CASSPTTSANTGELFF.

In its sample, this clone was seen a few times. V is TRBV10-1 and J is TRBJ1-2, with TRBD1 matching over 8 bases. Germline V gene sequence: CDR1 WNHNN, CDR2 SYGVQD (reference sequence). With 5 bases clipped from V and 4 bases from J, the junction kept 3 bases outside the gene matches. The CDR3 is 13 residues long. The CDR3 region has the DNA TGCGCCAGCAGTCCGGACAGGGCCTATGGCTACACCTTC. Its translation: CASSPDRAYGYTF.

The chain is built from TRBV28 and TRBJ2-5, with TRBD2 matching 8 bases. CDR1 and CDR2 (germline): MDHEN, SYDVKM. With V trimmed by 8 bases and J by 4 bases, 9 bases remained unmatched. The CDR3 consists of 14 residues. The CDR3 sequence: CASPQRAGAETQYF. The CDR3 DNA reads TGTGCCAGCCCCCAGCGAGCGGGAGCAGAGACCCAGTACTTC.

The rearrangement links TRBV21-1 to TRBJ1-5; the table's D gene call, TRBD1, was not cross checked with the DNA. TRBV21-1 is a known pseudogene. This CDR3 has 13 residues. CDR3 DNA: TGTGCCAGCAAAGACAGTAGCAATCAGCCCCAGCATTTT. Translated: CASKDSSNQPQHF.

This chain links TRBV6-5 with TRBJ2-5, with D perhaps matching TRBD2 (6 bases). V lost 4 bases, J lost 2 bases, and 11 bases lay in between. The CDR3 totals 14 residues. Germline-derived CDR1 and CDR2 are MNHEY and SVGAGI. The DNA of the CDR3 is TGTGCCAGCAGTTCGGGACTTATACAAGAGACCCAGTACTTC. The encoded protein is CASSSGLIQETQYF.

CDR3 coding DNA: TGCGCCAGCAGTGGACAGGGAAATCAGCCCCAGCATTTT. Its protein is CASSGQGNQPQHF. V is TRBV10-1 and J is TRBJ1-5; 7 bases line up with TRBD1. Germline-derived CDR1 and CDR2 are WNHNN and SYGVQD (reference sequence). The CDR3 sequence is 13 residues long. V gave up 4 bases and J gave up 4 bases; unmatched junction bases: 1.

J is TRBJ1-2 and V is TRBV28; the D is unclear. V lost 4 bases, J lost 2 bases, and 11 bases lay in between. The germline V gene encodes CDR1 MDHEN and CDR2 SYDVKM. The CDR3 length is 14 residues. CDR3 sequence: CASSSGDGNYGYTF. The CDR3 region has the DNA TGTGCCAGCAGTTCCGGAGACGGGAACTATGGCTACACCTTC.

The CDR3 is CASTTTGTGVYEQYF. The CDR3 DNA follows: TGTGCCAGCACCACTACCGGGACAGGGGTGTACGAGCAGTACTTC. The gene calls are TRBV28 and TRBJ2-7; the match to TRBD1 covers 10 bases. CDR3 length: 15 residues. The germline CDR1 and CDR2 sequences are MDHEN and SYDVKM. V was pared by 7 bases and J by 4 bases, with 10 bases of the junction left unmatched.